The T cell receptor (beta chain) described here comes from a study of T-cell reconstitution after alpha-beta-depleted transplantation in children. Study-level points and caveats: Roughly two months post-transplant, alpha-beta T cells reportedly originated from several hundred graft clones that had expanded.

Trimming removed 6 bases from V and 6 bases from J, with 21 bases in between. The CDR3 runs 15 residues. This clonotype was observed at least ten times. What it binds is not known. TCRbeta library preparation incorporated unique molecular identifiers. MiXCR, applied by TCRdb to the PCR reads, yields one record per CDR3 protein. This table holds around 450,000 distinct CDR3 sequences, approximately 10% found once. This clonotype originated in a child under 10 years old with inherited bone marrow failure, due to receive a stem cell transplant. The chain combines TRBV12-3 or TRBV12-4 with TRBJ2-7, with D tentatively TRBD2 (5 bases). The material was PBMCs, obtained before TCRalphabeta/CD19-depleted stem cell transplant. The CDR3 is CASSLPGRQWGEQYF. The CDR3 nucleotides read TGTGCCAGCAGCCTCCCGGGGAGACAATGGGGCGAGCAGTACTTC.